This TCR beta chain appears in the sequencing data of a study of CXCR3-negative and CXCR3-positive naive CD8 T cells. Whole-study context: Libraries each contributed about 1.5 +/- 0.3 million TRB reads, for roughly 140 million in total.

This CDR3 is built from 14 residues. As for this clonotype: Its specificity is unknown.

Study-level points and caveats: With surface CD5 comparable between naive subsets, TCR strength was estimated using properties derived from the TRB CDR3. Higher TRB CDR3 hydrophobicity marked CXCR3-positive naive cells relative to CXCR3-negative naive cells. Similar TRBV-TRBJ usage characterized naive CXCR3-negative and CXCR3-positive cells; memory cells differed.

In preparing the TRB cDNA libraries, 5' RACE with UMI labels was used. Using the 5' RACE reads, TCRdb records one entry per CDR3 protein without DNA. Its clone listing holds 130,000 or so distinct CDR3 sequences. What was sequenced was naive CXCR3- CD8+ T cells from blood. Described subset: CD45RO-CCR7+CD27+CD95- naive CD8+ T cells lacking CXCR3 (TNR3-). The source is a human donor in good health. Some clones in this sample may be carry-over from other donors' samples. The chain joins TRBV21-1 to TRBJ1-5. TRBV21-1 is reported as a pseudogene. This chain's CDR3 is CASSRDREGGPQHF.